This T cell receptor beta chain was sequenced during a study of T cells after yellow fever vaccination. Study information: Fractions of low cell number were prepared using SMART-Seq v4 Ultra Low Input.

This clonotype turned up a few times. Antigen unknown. The authors made TCR cDNA by 5'RACE template switching, adding a universal primer site and UMIs. TCRdb recomputed calls from the 5' RACE reads with MiXCR, one row per CDR3 protein. The profile shows 450,000 to 650,000 distinct CDR3 sequences, about 14% of them singletons. The germline V gene encodes CDR1 LNHNV and CDR2 YYDKDF (reference sequence). Trimming cost V 0 bases and J 2 bases, with 7 bases left between them. The CDR3 contains 14 residues. Study findings and constraints: After the booster, about 95% of CD4 and 75% to 90% of CD8 primary-response clones were re-detected. Contaminating bulk clonotypes could be abundant in FACS-sorted repertoires.

V and J are TRBV15 and TRBJ2-5, with no clear D. The source is a man aged 30-40 years who received the YFV17D yellow fever vaccine. The sequenced sample was PBMCs, obtained on the day of the yellow fever booster vaccination. The chain's CDR3 is CATSRDPRQETQYF. CDR3 in DNA: TGTGCCACCAGCAGAGATCCAAGGCAAGAGACCCAGTACTTC.